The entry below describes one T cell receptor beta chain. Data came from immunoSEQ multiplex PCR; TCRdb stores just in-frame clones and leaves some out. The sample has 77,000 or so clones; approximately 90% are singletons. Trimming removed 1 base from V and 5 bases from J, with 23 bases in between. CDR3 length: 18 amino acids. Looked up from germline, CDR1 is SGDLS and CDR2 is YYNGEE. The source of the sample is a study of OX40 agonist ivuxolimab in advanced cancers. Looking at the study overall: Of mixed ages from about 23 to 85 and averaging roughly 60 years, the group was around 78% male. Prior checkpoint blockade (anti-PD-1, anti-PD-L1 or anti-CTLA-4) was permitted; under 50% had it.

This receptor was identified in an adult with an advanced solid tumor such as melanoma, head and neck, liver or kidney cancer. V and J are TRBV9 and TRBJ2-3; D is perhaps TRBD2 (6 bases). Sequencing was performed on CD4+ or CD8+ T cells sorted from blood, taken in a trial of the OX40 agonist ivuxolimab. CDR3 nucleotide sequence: TGTGCCAGCAGCGTAACGGCCCGTCCGAGGCTAGCGAGAGATACGCAGTATTTT. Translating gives CASSVTARPRLARDTQYF.